This T cell receptor (beta chain) was profiled in a study of blood T cell repertoires in COVID-19. About the study: Whether acute or convalescent, the COVID-19 samples came from the United States, Italy and Spain. PBMCs, B-cell-depleted T cells, or T cells provided the cDNA or gDNA that made up the material.

Per the study methods: Amplification from reference gene primers served as the basis for estimated nucleated cell counts. The method was immunoSEQ multiplex PCR; TCRdb's version includes in-frame clones alone and lacks a portion of them. The V and J calls and clone size were taken over from that table, and D and trimming were inferred from the DNA. In the table there are about 340,000 clones, approximately 82% of which are singletons. What was sequenced was peripheral blood. The receptor comes from a man aged 25 to 40 with active or convalescent COVID-19.

The CDR3 protein is CASSSGGAGETQYF. The CDR3 region has the DNA TGTGCCAGCAGCTCAGGGGGCGCAGGAGAGACCCAGTACTTC. The chain employs TRBV7-2 and TRBJ2-5, with 8 bases identical to TRBD1. The CDR3 spans 14 residues. In germline, CDR1 is SGHTA, CDR2 FQGNSA. V lost 4 bases to trimming and J lost 4 bases; unmatched junction nucleotides: 5.